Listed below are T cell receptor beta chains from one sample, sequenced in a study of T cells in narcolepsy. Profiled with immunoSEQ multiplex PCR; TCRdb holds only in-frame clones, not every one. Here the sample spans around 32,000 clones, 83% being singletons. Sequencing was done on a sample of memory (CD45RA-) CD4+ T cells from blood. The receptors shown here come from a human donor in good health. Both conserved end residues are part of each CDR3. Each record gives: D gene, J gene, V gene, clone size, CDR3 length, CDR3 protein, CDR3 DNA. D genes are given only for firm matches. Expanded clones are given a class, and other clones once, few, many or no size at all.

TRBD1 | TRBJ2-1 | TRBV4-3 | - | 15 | CASSPPGGLSNEQFF | TGCGCCAGCAGCCCCCCAGGGGGCCTTTCCAATGAGCAGTTCTTC
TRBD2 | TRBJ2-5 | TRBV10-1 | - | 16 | CASSGASGGLQETQYF | TGCGCCAGCAGTGGAGCGAGCGGGGGGCTTCAAGAGACCCAGTACTTC
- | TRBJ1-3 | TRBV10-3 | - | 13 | CATQGTSGNTIYF | TGTGCCACCCAGGGGACGTCTGGAAACACCATATATTTT
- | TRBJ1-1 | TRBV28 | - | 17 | CASSWLHVTDKNTEAFF | TGTGCCAGCAGTTGGCTCCACGTGACAGATAAGAACACTGAAGCTTTCTTT
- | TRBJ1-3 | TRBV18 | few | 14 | CASSPEGAGNTIYF | TGTGCCAGCTCACCCGAAGGGGCTGGAAACACCATATATTTT
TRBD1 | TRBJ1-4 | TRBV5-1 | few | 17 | CASSLPNRDRGAEKLFF | TGCGCCAGCAGCCTACCAAACCGGGACAGGGGGGCGGAAAAACTGTTTTTT
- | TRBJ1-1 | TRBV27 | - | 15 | CASSSPGSVDTEAFF | TGTGCCAGCAGCTCCCCGGGCAGCGTGGACACTGAAGCTTTCTTT
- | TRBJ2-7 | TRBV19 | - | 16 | CASSMEVRVPPYEQYF | TGTGCCAGTAGTATGGAGGTGAGGGTCCCCCCCTACGAGCAGTACTTC
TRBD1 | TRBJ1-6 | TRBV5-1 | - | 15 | CASSVGTVNNSPLHF | TGCGCCAGCAGCGTGGGGACAGTAAATAATTCACCCCTCCACTTT
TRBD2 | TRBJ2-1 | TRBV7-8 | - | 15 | CASSQLSGGAGEQFF | TGTGCCAGCAGCCAACTTAGCGGGGGGGCCGGAGAGCAGTTCTTC
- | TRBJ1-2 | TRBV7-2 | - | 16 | CASSLSGGLTRDGYTF | TGTGCCAGCAGCTTAAGTGGGGGACTTACACGAGATGGCTACACCTTC
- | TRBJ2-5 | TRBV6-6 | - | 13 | CASRPGQQETQYF | TGTGCCAGCAGGCCTGGACAGCAAGAGACCCAGTACTTC
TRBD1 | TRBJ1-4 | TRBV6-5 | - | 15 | CASRYRGRADEKLFF | TGTGCCAGCAGGTACAGGGGGCGAGCGGATGAAAAACTGTTTTTT
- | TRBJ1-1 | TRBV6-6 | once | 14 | CASSYGSMNTEAFF | TGTGCCAGCAGTTACGGCTCCATGAACACTGAAGCTTTCTTT
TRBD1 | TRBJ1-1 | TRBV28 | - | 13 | CATSTGGNTEAFF | TGTGCCACCTCGACAGGGGGGAACACTGAAGCTTTCTTT
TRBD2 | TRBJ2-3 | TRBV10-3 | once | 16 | CAISSRLADSTDTQYF | TGTGCCATCAGTTCTCGACTAGCGGACAGCACAGATACGCAGTATTTT
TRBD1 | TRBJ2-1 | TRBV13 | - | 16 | CASSFLTTGGYNEQFF | TGTGCCAGCAGCTTCCTAACGACAGGGGGCTACAATGAGCAGTTCTTC
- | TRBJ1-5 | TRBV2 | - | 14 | CASSGGSLNQPQHF | TGTGCCAGCAGTGGGGGCAGCCTCAATCAGCCCCAGCATTTT
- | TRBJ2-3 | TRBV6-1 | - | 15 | CASSEQGSSTDTQYF | TGTGCCAGCAGTGAGCAGGGTTCATCCACAGATACGCAGTATTTT
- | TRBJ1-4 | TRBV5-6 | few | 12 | CASSAPGFKLFF | TGTGCCAGCAGCGCTCCCGGGTTTAAGCTGTTTTTT
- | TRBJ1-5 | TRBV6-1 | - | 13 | CASSLTENQPQHF | TGTGCCAGCAGTTTAACCGAAAATCAGCCCCAGCATTTT
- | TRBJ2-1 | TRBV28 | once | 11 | CASSFEGGQFF | TGTGCCAGCAGTTTCGAGGGAGGGCAGTTCTTC
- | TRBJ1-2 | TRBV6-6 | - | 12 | CASRGAQAALTF | TGTGCCAGCCGGGGGGCGCAGGCGGCTCTCACCTTC